The sequence of this T cell receptor (beta chain) was determined in a study of human T cells and chemical hapten exposure. On the study more broadly: Patch testing was performed with 0.01% DPC on the upper back, with reading at 6 days. It was small differences in pooled library volume that mainly caused per-sample TCR yields to vary.

With V trimmed by 5 bases and J by 7 bases, 5 bases remained unmatched. The CDR3 covers 14 residues. The germline V gene encodes CDR1 SEHNR and CDR2 FQNEAQ (reference sequence). Time point given: patch test 3, about 24 weeks after DPC sensitization. The treatment is: therapeutic diphenylcyclopropenone sensitization with weekly scalp DPC. Unfractionated whole blood served as the source for total RNA extraction. Authors' analysis steps: Sequenced samples showed a median of approximately 96,000 TCRs each, with counts running from around 25,000 to 690,000. One entry per CDR3 protein, called by TCRdb with MiXCR from the RACE reads. The V and J calls were not made by the authors but by TCRdb's processing. The sample holds 97,000 or so distinct CDR3 sequences, 27% seen once.

This receptor was identified in a man between 40 and 49 years old with alopecia areata. Some clones in this sample may be carry-over from other donors' samples. Sequencing was performed on whole blood, taken in connection with sensitization to the hapten diphenylcyclopropenone (DPC). This rearrangement joins TRBV7-9 to TRBJ1-6; 7 nucleotides align to TRBD1. The DNA of the CDR3 is TGTGCCAGCAGCGGGACAGAGAAAAATTCACCCCTCCACTTT. Translation gives CASSGTEKNSPLHF.